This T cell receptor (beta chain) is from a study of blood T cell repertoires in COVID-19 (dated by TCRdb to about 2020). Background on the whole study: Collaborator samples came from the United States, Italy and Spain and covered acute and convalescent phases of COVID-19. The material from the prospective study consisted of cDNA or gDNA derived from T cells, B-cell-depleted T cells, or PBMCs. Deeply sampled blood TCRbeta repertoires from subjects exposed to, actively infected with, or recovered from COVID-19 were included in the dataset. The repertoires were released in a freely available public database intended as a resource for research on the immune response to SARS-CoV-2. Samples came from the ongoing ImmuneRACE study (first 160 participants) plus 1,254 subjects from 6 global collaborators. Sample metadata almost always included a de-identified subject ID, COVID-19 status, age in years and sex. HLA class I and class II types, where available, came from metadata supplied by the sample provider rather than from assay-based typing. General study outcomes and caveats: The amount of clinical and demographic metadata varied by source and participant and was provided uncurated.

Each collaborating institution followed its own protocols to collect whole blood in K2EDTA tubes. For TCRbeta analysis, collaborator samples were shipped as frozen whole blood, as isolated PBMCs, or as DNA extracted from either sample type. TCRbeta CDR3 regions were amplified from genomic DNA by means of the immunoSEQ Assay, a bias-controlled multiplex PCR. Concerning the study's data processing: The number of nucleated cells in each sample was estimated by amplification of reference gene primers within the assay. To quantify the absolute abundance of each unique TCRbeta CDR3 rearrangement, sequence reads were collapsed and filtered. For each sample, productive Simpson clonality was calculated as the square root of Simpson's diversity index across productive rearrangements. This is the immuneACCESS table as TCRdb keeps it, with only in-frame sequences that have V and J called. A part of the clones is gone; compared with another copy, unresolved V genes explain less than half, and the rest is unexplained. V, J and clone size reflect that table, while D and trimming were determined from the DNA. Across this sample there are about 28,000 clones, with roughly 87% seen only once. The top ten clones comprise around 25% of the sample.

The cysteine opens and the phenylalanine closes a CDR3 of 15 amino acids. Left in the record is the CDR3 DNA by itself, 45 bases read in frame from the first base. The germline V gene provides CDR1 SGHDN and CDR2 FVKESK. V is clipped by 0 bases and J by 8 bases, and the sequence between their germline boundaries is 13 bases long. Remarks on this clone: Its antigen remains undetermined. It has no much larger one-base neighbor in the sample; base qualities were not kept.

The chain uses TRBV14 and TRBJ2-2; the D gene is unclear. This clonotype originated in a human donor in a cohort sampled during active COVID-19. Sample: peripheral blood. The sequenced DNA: TGTGCCAGCAGCCAAGATCTTCCGGGTACTGGGGAGCTGTTTTTT. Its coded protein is CASSQDLPGTGELFF. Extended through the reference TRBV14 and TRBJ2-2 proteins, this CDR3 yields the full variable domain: EAGVTQFPSHSVIEKGQTVTLRCDPISGHDNLYWYRRVMGKEIKFLLHFVKESKQDESGMPNNRFLAERTGGTYSTLKVQPAELEDSGVYFCASSQDLPGTGELFFGEGSRLTVL.